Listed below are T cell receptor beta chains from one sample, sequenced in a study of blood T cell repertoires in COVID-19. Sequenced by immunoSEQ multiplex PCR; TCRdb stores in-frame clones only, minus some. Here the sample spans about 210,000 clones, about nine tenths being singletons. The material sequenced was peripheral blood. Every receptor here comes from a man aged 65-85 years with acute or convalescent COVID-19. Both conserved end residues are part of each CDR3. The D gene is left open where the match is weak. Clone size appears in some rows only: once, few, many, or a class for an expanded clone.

CDR3 protein: CAWSRGGGASEQFF; CDR3 DNA: TGTGCCTGGAGTAGGGGCGGAGGGGCTAGTGAGCAGTTCTTC; V gene: TRBV30; clone size: -; J gene: TRBJ2-1; D gene: -
CDR3 protein: CASSHRTGGPNTEAFF; CDR3 DNA: TGTGCCAGCAGCCACCGGACAGGGGGCCCGAACACTGAAGCTTTCTTT; V gene: TRBV14; clone size: -; J gene: TRBJ1-1; D gene: TRBD1
CDR3 protein: CASSPQSSNYGYTF; CDR3 DNA: TGTGCCAGCAGCCCCCAGTCATCAAACTATGGCTACACCTTC; V gene: TRBV7-9; clone size: -; J gene: TRBJ1-2; D gene: -
CDR3 protein: CASSIGQATRYSNQPQHF; CDR3 DNA: TGTGCCAGTAGTATAGGGCAGGCGACACGCTATAGCAATCAGCCCCAGCATTTT; V gene: TRBV19; clone size: -; J gene: TRBJ1-5; D gene: -
CDR3 protein: CASSVGAGVYNEQFF; CDR3 DNA: TGTGCCAGCAGCGTAGGAGCGGGAGTTTACAATGAGCAGTTCTTC; V gene: TRBV9; clone size: -; J gene: TRBJ2-1; D gene: TRBD2
CDR3 protein: CASSYTAGLEGYTF; CDR3 DNA: TGTGCCAGCAGTTACACGGCAGGGTTGGAGGGCTACACCTTC; V gene: TRBV6-5; clone size: -; J gene: TRBJ1-2; D gene: -
CDR3 protein: CASSIGPAGAYEQYF; CDR3 DNA: TGTGCCAGTAGTATAGGTCCAGCGGGGGCCTACGAGCAGTACTTC; V gene: TRBV19; clone size: -; J gene: TRBJ2-7; D gene: TRBD2
CDR3 protein: CSVDLNPRGFSEAFF; CDR3 DNA: TGCAGCGTTGACCTCAACCCGCGGGGCTTTAGTGAAGCTTTCTTT; V gene: TRBV29-1; clone size: -; J gene: TRBJ1-1; D gene: -
CDR3 protein: CASSQRFSGLTAKNIQYF; CDR3 DNA: TGTGCCAGCAGCCAAAGATTTTCAGGGCTTACGGCCAAAAACATTCAGTACTTC; V gene: TRBV3-1/TRBV3-2; clone size: -; J gene: TRBJ2-4; D gene: -
CDR3 protein: CASSLSGLGYNEQFF; CDR3 DNA: TGCGCCAGCAGTCTTAGCGGGTTAGGCTACAATGAGCAGTTCTTC; V gene: TRBV4-1; clone size: once; J gene: TRBJ2-1; D gene: TRBD2
CDR3 protein: CASSQRGGRALTGELFF; CDR3 DNA: TGTGCCAGCAGCCAACGGGGCGGGAGGGCCCTCACCGGGGAGCTGTTTTTT; V gene: TRBV11-3; clone size: -; J gene: TRBJ2-2; D gene: TRBD2
CDR3 protein: CASSLSVNTEAFF; CDR3 DNA: TGTGCCAGCAGTTTATCAGTGAACACTGAAGCTTTCTTT; V gene: TRBV12-3/TRBV12-4; clone size: -; J gene: TRBJ1-1; D gene: -
CDR3 protein: CASSDARGGMNTEAFF; CDR3 DNA: TGTGCCAGCAGTGACGCCAGGGGTGGCATGAACACTGAAGCTTTCTTT; V gene: TRBV2; clone size: -; J gene: TRBJ1-1; D gene: -
CDR3 protein: CASSYSGPGTTAEQYF; CDR3 DNA: TGTGCCAGCAGTTACTCAGGCCCAGGGACTACGGCCGAGCAGTACTTC; V gene: TRBV6-5; clone size: once; J gene: TRBJ2-7; D gene: TRBD2
CDR3 protein: CAISGGQGHEQYF; CDR3 DNA: TGTGCCATCAGCGGTGGACAGGGCCACGAGCAGTACTTC; V gene: TRBV10-3; clone size: -; J gene: TRBJ2-7; D gene: TRBD1
CDR3 protein: CASSRTDYYGYTF; CDR3 DNA: TGTGCCAGCAGCCGGACAGACTACTATGGCTACACCTTC; V gene: TRBV7-9; clone size: -; J gene: TRBJ1-2; D gene: -
CDR3 protein: CASGEMASGSTDTQYF; CDR3 DNA: TGTGCCAGCGGCGAAATGGCTAGCGGGAGTACAGATACGCAGTATTTT; V gene: TRBV13; clone size: -; J gene: TRBJ2-3; D gene: TRBD2
CDR3 protein: CASSAGQGQTSALHF; CDR3 DNA: TGTGCCAGCAGCGCCGGACAGGGTCAAACGTCGGCCCTCCACTTT; V gene: TRBV7-6; clone size: -; J gene: TRBJ1-6; D gene: TRBD1
CDR3 protein: CASSAHRDRGVNQPQHF; CDR3 DNA: TGTGCCAGCAGTGCCCATCGGGACAGGGGAGTCAATCAGCCCCAGCATTTT; V gene: TRBV6-1; clone size: -; J gene: TRBJ1-5; D gene: TRBD1
CDR3 protein: CASSMGLQNTGELFF; CDR3 DNA: TGTGCCAGCAGCATGGGACTTCAGAACACCGGGGAGCTGTTTTTT; V gene: TRBV5-6; clone size: -; J gene: TRBJ2-2; D gene: -
CDR3 protein: CASSIIPLPLHF; CDR3 DNA: TGTGCCAGCAGCATTATCCCCCTACCCCTCCACTTT; V gene: TRBV7-9; clone size: -; J gene: TRBJ1-6; D gene: -
CDR3 protein: CASSIGDTLLVTKHGYTF; CDR3 DNA: TGTGCCAGTAGTATCGGGGACACGCTTCTTGTTACCAAACATGGCTACACCTTC; V gene: TRBV19; clone size: -; J gene: TRBJ1-2; D gene: -
CDR3 protein: CASSSVEGGSYEQYF; CDR3 DNA: TGCGCCAGCAGCTCTGTGGAGGGAGGCTCCTACGAGCAGTACTTC; V gene: TRBV5-1; clone size: -; J gene: TRBJ2-7; D gene: -
CDR3 protein: CASSPGLNNEQFF; CDR3 DNA: TGTGCCAGCTCACCGGGACTGAACAATGAGCAGTTCTTC; V gene: TRBV18; clone size: -; J gene: TRBJ2-1; D gene: -
CDR3 protein: CASSDTGEDIQYF; CDR3 DNA: TGTGCCAGCAGCGACACAGGGGAGGACATTCAGTACTTC; V gene: TRBV6-2/TRBV6-3; clone size: -; J gene: TRBJ2-4; D gene: -
CDR3 protein: CASSAPGQGVIGAHQPQHF; CDR3 DNA: TGTGCCAGTAGTGCTCCGGGACAGGGGGTTATAGGTGCGCATCAGCCCCAGCATTTT; V gene: TRBV19; clone size: -; J gene: TRBJ1-5; D gene: TRBD1
CDR3 protein: CASSLIGGSNQPQHF; CDR3 DNA: TGTGCCAGCAGTTTAATTGGAGGGAGCAATCAGCCCCAGCATTTT; V gene: TRBV28; clone size: -; J gene: TRBJ1-5; D gene: -
CDR3 protein: CATSRGVTGGENNEQFF; CDR3 DNA: TGTGCCACCAGCAGAGGGGTAACGGGAGGGGAGAACAATGAGCAGTTCTTC; V gene: TRBV15; clone size: -; J gene: TRBJ2-1; D gene: TRBD2
CDR3 protein: CASSYSGTGWETQYF; CDR3 DNA: TGTGCCAGCAGTTATTCCGGGACAGGGTGGGAGACCCAGTACTTC; V gene: TRBV6-6; clone size: -; J gene: TRBJ2-5; D gene: TRBD1
CDR3 protein: CAISGGLAASYEQYF; CDR3 DNA: TGTGCCATCAGTGGGGGACTAGCGGCCTCCTACGAGCAGTACTTC; V gene: TRBV10-3; clone size: -; J gene: TRBJ2-7; D gene: TRBD2
CDR3 protein: CASSLYRTNQPQHF; CDR3 DNA: TGTGCCAGCAGCTTGTACAGGACCAATCAGCCCCAGCATTTT; V gene: TRBV5-6; clone size: -; J gene: TRBJ1-5; D gene: -
CDR3 protein: CASSPGGPTDTQYF; CDR3 DNA: TGTGCCAGCAGCCCGGGGGGGCCCACAGATACGCAGTATTTT; V gene: TRBV14; clone size: -; J gene: TRBJ2-3; D gene: TRBD2
CDR3 protein: CSASILSYNSPLHF; CDR3 DNA: TGCAGTGCTAGTATCCTCTCCTATAATTCACCCCTCCACTTT; V gene: TRBV20-1; clone size: -; J gene: TRBJ1-6; D gene: -
CDR3 protein: CASSPSTGGNQPQHF; CDR3 DNA: TGTGCCAGCAGTCCCTCTACAGGGGGCAATCAGCCCCAGCATTTT; V gene: TRBV28; clone size: -; J gene: TRBJ1-5; D gene: TRBD1
CDR3 protein: CASSYPPGTSTYEQYF; CDR3 DNA: TGTGCCAGCAGTTACCCCCCCGGGACTAGTACGTACGAGCAGTACTTC; V gene: TRBV6-2/TRBV6-3; clone size: -; J gene: TRBJ2-7; D gene: TRBD2